This T cell receptor beta chain came from a study of T cells in Graves' hyperthyroidism and ophthalmopathy (dated by TCRdb to between 2019 and 2020). At the level of the whole study: Peripheral blood was sampled at the time of initial diagnosis, prior to any treatment. To identify distinguishing TCR V-J signatures, a discovery cohort of some 99 patients was used, comprising approximately 40 with Graves' ophthalmopathy and around 60 with stable Graves' hyperthyroidism. The 95 to 100 discovery patients were divided at random into training and test sets in a 7:3 ratio. In several Graves' hyperthyroidism patients, the study also compared T-cell repertoires from thyroid tissue with T-cell repertoires from blood. After sampling, hyperthyroidism patients received methimazole starting at 30 mg daily, and ophthalmopathy patients received high-dose intravenous methylprednisolone. According to the paper, TCR Vbeta CDR3 sequencing was carried out on over 130 peripheral blood samples, which came from over 40 ophthalmopathy, around 74 hyperthyroidism and roughly 17 progressor patients. An independent validation cohort of around 19 hyperthyroidism patients and approximately 17 patients who later progressed to ophthalmopathy tested prospective prediction of ophthalmopathy.

The full study reports these points: In cross-validation, a model built on a 13 V-J signature told ophthalmopathy apart from stable hyperthyroidism with roughly 87% sensitivity and roughly 83% specificity, and in testing the same model reached 80%/75%. Sample size was not statistically predetermined, and investigators were not blinded to group allocation. Most expanded thyroid clonotypes (frequency above 0.001) were also detected in blood, suggesting blood repertoires may reflect thyroid immune responses. In validation, progression to ophthalmopathy was predicted by the model with nearly 71% sensitivity and roughly 76% specificity, a median of approximately 6.5 months before onset.

The hyperthyroidism patients were between 18 and 65 years old and newly diagnosed, with a disease duration of less than 2 months. The study excluded patients with uncontrolled infections, other autoimmune diseases, pregnancy or lactation. Clinical symptoms, serum thyroxine and TRAb, thyroid ultrasound, and orbital computed tomography formed the basis for the diagnoses. For progressor patients, blood was drawn at the first diagnosis of hyperthyroidism, before any ophthalmopathy symptoms had appeared. Ficoll-Paque density gradient centrifugation was used to isolate PBMCs from about 10 ml of fresh peripheral blood. Progressor patients were initially diagnosed with Graves' hyperthyroidism and developed ophthalmopathy during follow-up. Total RNA was extracted using Trizol reagent, and RNA quality was assessed on an Agilent 2100 Bioanalyzer. For CDR1 and CDR2, the germline V gene lists MNHNS and SASEGT. The CDR3 has 20 amino acids, counting the end cysteine and phenylalanine. This entry keeps only the CDR3 DNA: 60 bases, framed from base 1. V trim: 7 bases; J trim: 1 base; unmatched bases: 19.

The TCR beta CDR3 regions were amplified from the RNA transcripts. The first round of RT-PCR for the TCR CDR3 was performed with the HTBI primer set and the Qiagen OneStep RT-PCR kit. Libraries were constructed in a second round of multiplex PCR, after which size selection and purification were performed. Sequencing of the libraries was done on an Illumina HiSeq2000 using paired-end 100 bp reads. The study's own analysis went as follows. SOAPnuke was used to process the raw data, removing reads that contained adapters or uncalled bases, had a mean Phred below 15, or lacked an exact match to the constant primer or identifier. High-quality paired reads were merged with COPE v1.2.5, and unique nucleotide sequences were defined as clonotypes. MiTCR v1.1 was used to align the clonotypes against IMGT TRBV, TRBD and TRBJ reference segments. The analysis included only V-J combinations with a frequency above 0.0001, which together covered about 99% of the repertoires. A TCS score was defined as the ratio between F50 (clonal expansion) and ExV (chaos), using BLOSUM62-based TCRdist between CDR3 peptides within each V-J. Welch's t-statistics and random forest reduced roughly 500 V-J features to about 13, which were used in a naive Bayes classifier (R e1071). TCRdb trimmed public reads at Q25 via fastp, called clones via MiXCR and kept in-frame beta chains. Each record represents a unique CDR3 protein, reported with the most common genes and DNA among its rows. What appears here as the V and J calls and clone size reflects TCRdb's work, not the paper's. The sample profile shows under 400,000 distinct CDR3 sequences; approximately 15% of them were found once. The ten largest clonotypes hold around 30% of the sample.

As for this clonotype: The antigen it recognizes is unknown. Base quality data are lacking; no much larger clone is found one base away.

The clonotype was recovered from a woman aged 18 to 35 with Graves' hyperthyroidism that later progressed to Graves' ophthalmopathy. What was sequenced was blood. Recombination joined TRBV6-1 with TRBJ2-2; 9 bases in the junction line up with TRBD2. CDR3 protein: CASNSVAGDGRWGNTGELFF. The nucleotide sequence is TGTGCCAGCAACAGTGTAGCGGGGGATGGTCGGTGGGGGAACACCGGGGAGCTGTTTTTT.